This T cell receptor beta chain is from a study of blood T cell repertoires in COVID-19. Study-wide background: PBMCs, B-cell-depleted T cells, or T cells provided the cDNA or gDNA that made up the material.

The CDR3 is made up of 12 amino acids. CDR1 and CDR2 (germline): SGHRS, YFSETQ. The V end was cut by 0 bases, the J end by 6 bases, with 6 bases between. TCRdb keeps only in-frame clones here, not all; method: immunoSEQ multiplex PCR. The table records about 120,000 clones, over 75% of them present only once. The chain uses TRBV5-1 and TRBJ1-1; no clear D. The TCR originated in a man in his sixties with active or convalescent COVID-19. The source material was peripheral blood. The CDR3 region is CASSLAASEAFF. In DNA, the CDR3 is TGCGCCAGCAGCTTGGCAGCGTCTGAAGCTTTCTTT. Drawing the rest from reference TRBV5-1 and TRBJ1-1, the complete variable domain is KAGVTQTPRYLIKTRGQQVTLSCSPISGHRSVSWYQQTPGQGLQFLFEYFSETQRNKGNFPGRFSGRQFSNSRSEMNVSTLELGDSALYLCASSLAASEAFFGQGTRLTVV.